One sample yielded the 13 T cell receptor beta chains listed below, sequenced in a study of cytomegalovirus exposure and HLA in healthy donors. Assay: immunoSEQ multiplex PCR; the TCRdb copy retains only in-frame clones and omits some. The profile shows fewer than 200,000 clones, about 90% of them singletons. The sample comprised PBMCs. The source of these receptors is a man aged 18 to 30 in good health and CMV-seropositive.

This chain uses TRBV27 with TRBJ1-2, with 8 positions matching TRBD1. V lost 4 bases to trimming and J lost 5 bases; unmatched junction nucleotides: 3. This CDR3 spans 13 amino acids. Germline-derived CDR1 and CDR2 are MNHEY and SMNVEV (reference sequence). CDR3 amino acids: CASSSGQGYGYTF. Written as DNA, the CDR3 is TGTGCCAGCAGTTCCGGACAGGGATATGGCTACACCTTC.

This clone was seen only once. In DNA, the CDR3 is TGTGCCTGGAGTGTAGCCGGGGGCACCGGGGAGCTGTTTTTT. Protein product: CAWSVAGGTGELFF. This chain connects TRBV30 to TRBJ2-2; a possible D gene is TRBD2 (6 bases). Germline-derived CDR1 and CDR2 are GTSNPN and SVGIG (reference sequence). V was cut by 0 bases and J by 4 bases, with 9 bases left in between. This CDR3 region has 14 residues.

The chain carries TRBV19 and TRBJ1-2; the match to TRBD1 covers 9 bases. Germline V gives CDR1 LNHDA, CDR2 SQIVND (reference sequence). The CDR3 consists of 14 residues. The junction had 3 bases not matched to a gene; V was cut back by 5 bases and J by 2 bases. The CDR3 nucleotides read TGTGCCAGTAGTTCCGGGACAGGGAACTATGGCTACACCTTC. Translated: CASSSGTGNYGYTF.

The V gene is TRBV4-2, the J gene TRBJ2-5; no clear D gene. The CDR3 is made up of 13 amino acids. The V gene lost 5 bases and the J gene lost 3 bases, with 10 bases spanning the gap. CDR1 and CDR2 from the germline V gene are LGHNA and YNFKEQ. Here the CDR3 DNA reads TGTGCCAGCAGCAAGACTGAAGAAGAGACCCAGTACTTC. This codes for CASSKTEEETQYF.

The chain is built from TRBV28 and TRBJ2-7, with 7 bases lining up with TRBD1. The ends lost 5 bases at V and 1 base at J; junction bases unmatched: 11. There are 16 residues in the CDR3. CDR1 and CDR2 (germline): MDHEN, SYDVKM. CDR3 nucleotides: TGTGCCAGCAGTCTACCTTATGGACAGGTGTCCTACGAGCAGTACTTC. It codes for CASSLPYGQVSYEQYF. Drawing the rest from reference TRBV28 and TRBJ2-7, the complete variable domain is DVKVTQSSRYLVKRTGEKVFLECVQDMDHENMFWYRQDPGLGLRLIYFSYDVKMKEKGDIPEGYSVSREKKERFSLILESASTNQTSMYLCASSLPYGQVSYEQYFGPGTRLTVT.

This clone was detected once. CDR3 bases: TGTGCCAGCAGCCCGGATGGGTGGGACTACACCGGGGAGCTGTTTTTT. It encodes CASSPDGWDYTGELFF. This rearrangement joins TRBV7-2 to TRBJ2-2, with a weak D call TRBD2 (6 bases). CDR1 is SGHTA, CDR2 FQGNSA, per germline. The CDR3 totals 16 residues. V dropped 5 bases and J dropped 3 bases, with 16 bases sitting between them. The full variable domain, with the rest looked up from reference TRBV7-2 and TRBJ2-2, is GAGVSQSPSNKVTEKGKDVELRCDPISGHTALYWYRQSLGQGLEFLIYFQGNSAPDKSGLPSDRFSAERTGGSVSTLTIQRTQQEDSAVYLCASSPDGWDYTGELFFGEGSRLTVL.

This clone showed up just once. V is TRBV10-3 and J is TRBJ2-1, with 9 positions matching TRBD2. In germline, CDR1 is ENHRY, CDR2 SYGVKD. The CDR3 has 15 amino acids. Losses at the gene ends were 0 bases for V and 7 bases for J; bases not matched to a gene: 4. The CDR3 region has the DNA TGTGCCATCAGTGAGTCGGGGACTAGCCGTAATGAGCAGTTCTTC. This encodes CAISESGTSRNEQFF.

The chain links TRBV30 to TRBJ2-7; the match to TRBD1 covers 9 bases. J was trimmed by 3 bases and V by 2 bases; bases with no gene match: 8. CDR1 is GTSNPN, CDR2 SVGIG, per germline (reference sequence). CDR3 length equals 15 residues. CDR3 region: CAWSPDDRGDYEQYF. As DNA, the CDR3 is TGTGCCTGGAGTCCCGACGACAGGGGGGACTACGAGCAGTACTTC.

This chain uses TRBV11-3 with TRBJ1-3; TRBD1 aligns across 9 bases. This CDR3 has 15 residues. Germline trimming cut 5 bases from V and 8 bases from J; bases unmatched to any gene: 10. Germline V gene lookup returns CDR1 SGHNT and CDR2 YENEEA. In DNA form, the CDR3 reads TGTGCCAGCAGCACATCCGGGACAGGGTCGGACACCATATATTTT. As protein: CASSTSGTGSDTIYF. Variable domain in full (rest from reference TRBV11-3 and TRBJ1-3): EAGVVQSPRYKIIEKKQPVAFWCNPISGHNTLYWYLQNLGQGPELLIRYENEEAVDDSQLPKDRFSAERLKGVDSTLKIQPAELGDSAVYLCASSTSGTGSDTIYFGEGSWLTVV.

This chain links TRBV11-2 with TRBJ2-6, with D possibly matching TRBD1 (5 bases). Germline assignment: CDR1 SGHAT and CDR2 FQNNGV. V was shortened by 1 base and J by 0 bases, with 10 bases between the two germline ends. The CDR3 length is 17 residues. CDR3 sequence: CASSLGQLSSGANVLTF. CDR3 bases: TGTGCCAGCAGCTTAGGACAGTTAAGCTCTGGGGCCAACGTCCTGACTTTC. The full variable domain, its missing parts supplied by reference TRBV11-2 and TRBJ2-6, is EAGVAQSPRYKIIEKRQSVAFWCNPISGHATLYWYQQILGQGPKLLIQFQNNGVVDDSQLPKDRFSAERLKGVDSTLKIQPAKLEDSAVYLCASSLGQLSSGANVLTFGAGSRLTVL.

This chain joins TRBV7-9 and TRBJ1-4; D is uncertain. This CDR3 spans 15 amino acids. CDR1 is SEHNR and CDR2 is FQNEAQ in the germline V gene (reference sequence). Trimming took off 5 bases at V and 5 bases at J, with 15 bases between the two ends. CDR3 amino acids: CASSTTRSGNEKLFF. The CDR3 nucleotides are TGTGCCAGCAGCACCACCCGGAGTGGGAATGAAAAACTGTTTTTT. Full variable domain (missing parts from reference TRBV7-9 and TRBJ1-4): DTGVSQNPRHKITKRGQNVTFRCDPISEHNRLYWYRQTLGQGPEFLTYFQNEAQLEKSRLLSDRFSAERPKGSFSTLEIQRTEQGDSAMYLCASSTTRSGNEKLFFGSGTQLSVL.

The J gene is TRBJ1-1, the V gene TRBV5-3; 8 nucleotides line up with TRBD1. TRBV5-3 is an open reading frame, and its role is uncertain. V lost 3 bases, J lost 3 bases, and 13 bases stayed unmatched. The CDR3 covers 17 residues. The CDR3 sequence is CARSSAGGIELYTEAFF. CDR3 nucleotide sequence: TGTGCCAGAAGCTCCGCAGGGGGCATTGAGCTCTACACTGAAGCTTTCTTT.

This chain connects TRBV19 to TRBJ2-6; D remains unclear. This CDR3 region has 15 residues. Trimming stripped 3 bases from V and 3 bases from J, with 9 bases between. In germline, CDR1 is LNHDA, CDR2 SQIVND (reference sequence). The CDR3 is CASSMTGFGANVLTF. CDR3 coding DNA: TGTGCCAGTAGTATGACGGGTTTTGGGGCCAACGTCCTGACTTTC.